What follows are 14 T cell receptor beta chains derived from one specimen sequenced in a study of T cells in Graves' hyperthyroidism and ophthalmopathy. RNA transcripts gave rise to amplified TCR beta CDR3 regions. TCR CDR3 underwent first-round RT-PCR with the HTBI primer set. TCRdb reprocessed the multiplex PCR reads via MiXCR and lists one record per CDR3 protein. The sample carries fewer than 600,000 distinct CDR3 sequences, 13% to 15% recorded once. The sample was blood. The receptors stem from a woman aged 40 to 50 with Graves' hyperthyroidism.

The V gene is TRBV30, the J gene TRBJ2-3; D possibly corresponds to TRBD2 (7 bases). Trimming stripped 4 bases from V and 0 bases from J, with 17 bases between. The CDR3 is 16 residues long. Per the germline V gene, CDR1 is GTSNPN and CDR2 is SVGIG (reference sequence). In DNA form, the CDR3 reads TGTGCCTGGACCTTCAAGGGGGGGCGCAGCACAGATACGCAGTATTTT. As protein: CAWTFKGGRSTDTQYF.

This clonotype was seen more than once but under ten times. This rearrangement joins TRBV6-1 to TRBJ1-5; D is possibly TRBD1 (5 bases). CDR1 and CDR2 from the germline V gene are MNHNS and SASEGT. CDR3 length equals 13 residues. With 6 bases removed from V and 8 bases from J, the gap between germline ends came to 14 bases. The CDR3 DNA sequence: TGTGCCAGCAGCCAGGGCCGAAGTGAGCCCCAGCATTTT. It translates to CASSQGRSEPQHF.

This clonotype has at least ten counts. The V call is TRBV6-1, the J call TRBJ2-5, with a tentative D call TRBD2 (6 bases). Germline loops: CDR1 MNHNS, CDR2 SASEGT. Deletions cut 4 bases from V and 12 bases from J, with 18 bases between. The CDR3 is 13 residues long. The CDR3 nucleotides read TGTGCCAGCAGTGGACTAGATGGCCAAGGCGAGTACTTC. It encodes CASSGLDGQGEYF.

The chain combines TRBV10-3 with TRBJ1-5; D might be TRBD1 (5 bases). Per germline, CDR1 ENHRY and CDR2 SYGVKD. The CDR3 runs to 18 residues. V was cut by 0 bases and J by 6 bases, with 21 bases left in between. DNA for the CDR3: TGTGCCATCAGTGAGTCGAGTGGGGGGGGGAGCCACAGTCAGCCCCAGCATTTT. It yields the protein CAISESSGGGSHSQPQHF.

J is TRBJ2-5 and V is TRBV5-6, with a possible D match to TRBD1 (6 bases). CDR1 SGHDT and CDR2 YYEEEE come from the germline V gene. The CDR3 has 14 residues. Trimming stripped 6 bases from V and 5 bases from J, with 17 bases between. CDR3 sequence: CASINCGQSETQYF. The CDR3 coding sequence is TGTGCCAGCATCAATTGCGGACAGAGTGAGACCCAGTACTTC. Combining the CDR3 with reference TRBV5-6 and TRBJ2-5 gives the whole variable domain DAGVTQSPTHLIKTRGQQVTLRCSPKSGHDTVSWYQQALGQGPQFIFQYYEEEERQRGNFPDRFSGHQFPNYSSELNVNALLLGDSALYLCASINCGQSETQYFGPGTRLLVL.

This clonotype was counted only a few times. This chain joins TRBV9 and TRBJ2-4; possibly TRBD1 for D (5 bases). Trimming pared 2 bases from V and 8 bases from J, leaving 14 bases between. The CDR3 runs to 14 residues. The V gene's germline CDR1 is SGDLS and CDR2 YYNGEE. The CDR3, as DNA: TGTGCCAGCAGCGTGACAGAGGAAGGTGACATTCAGTACTTC. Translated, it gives CASSVTEEGDIQYF.

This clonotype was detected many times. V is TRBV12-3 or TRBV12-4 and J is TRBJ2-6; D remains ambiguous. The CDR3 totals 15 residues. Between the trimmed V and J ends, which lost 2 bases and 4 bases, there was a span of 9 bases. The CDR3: CASSLQGVGANVLTF. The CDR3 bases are TGTGCCAGCAGTTTACAAGGTGTGGGGGCCAACGTCCTGACTTTC.

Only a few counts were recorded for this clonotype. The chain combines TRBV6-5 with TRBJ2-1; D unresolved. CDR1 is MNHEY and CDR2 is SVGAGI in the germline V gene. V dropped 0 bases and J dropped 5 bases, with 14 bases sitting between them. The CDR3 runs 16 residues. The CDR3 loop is CASSYSTSSINNEQFF. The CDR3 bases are TGTGCCAGCAGTTACTCGACCTCCTCCATAAACAATGAGCAGTTCTTC.

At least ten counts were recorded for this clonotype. The CDR3 loop is CASTHWRGPGEQFF. The CDR3, as DNA: TGTGCCAGCACCCACTGGCGGGGGCCCGGTGAGCAGTTCTTC. The chain links TRBV5-6 to TRBJ2-1, with D maybe TRBD2 (7 bases). The V gene lost 6 bases and the J gene lost 9 bases, with 19 bases spanning the gap. The CDR3 loop spans 14 amino acids. Germline values: CDR1 SGHDT, CDR2 YYEEEE. Drawing the rest from reference TRBV5-6 and TRBJ2-1, the complete variable domain is DAGVTQSPTHLIKTRGQQVTLRCSPKSGHDTVSWYQQALGQGPQFIFQYYEEEERQRGNFPDRFSGHQFPNYSSELNVNALLLGDSALYLCASTHWRGPGEQFFGPGTRLTVL.

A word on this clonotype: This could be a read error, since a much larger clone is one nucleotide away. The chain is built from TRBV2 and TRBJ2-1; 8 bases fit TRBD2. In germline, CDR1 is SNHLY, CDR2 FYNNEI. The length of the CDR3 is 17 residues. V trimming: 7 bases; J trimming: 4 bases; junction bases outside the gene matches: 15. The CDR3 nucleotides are TGTGCCAGCATTTCACTCCCGGCGGGAGGACGATACAATGAGCAGTTCTTC. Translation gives CASISLPAGGRYNEQFF.

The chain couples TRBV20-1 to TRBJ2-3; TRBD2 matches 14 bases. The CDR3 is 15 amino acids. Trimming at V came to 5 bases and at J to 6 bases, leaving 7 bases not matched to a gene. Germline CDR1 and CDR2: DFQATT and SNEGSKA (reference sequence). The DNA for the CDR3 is TGCAGTGCTCCCCGACTAGCGGGAGGGCTGGATACGCAGTATTTT. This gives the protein CSAPRLAGGLDTQYF.

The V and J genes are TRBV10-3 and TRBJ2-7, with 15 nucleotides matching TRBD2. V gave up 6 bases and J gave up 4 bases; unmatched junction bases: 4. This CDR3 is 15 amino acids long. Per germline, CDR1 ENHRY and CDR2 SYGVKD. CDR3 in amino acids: CAIRAGTSGRYEQYF. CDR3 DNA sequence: TGTGCCATCAGGGCCGGGACTAGCGGGAGGTACGAGCAGTACTTC.

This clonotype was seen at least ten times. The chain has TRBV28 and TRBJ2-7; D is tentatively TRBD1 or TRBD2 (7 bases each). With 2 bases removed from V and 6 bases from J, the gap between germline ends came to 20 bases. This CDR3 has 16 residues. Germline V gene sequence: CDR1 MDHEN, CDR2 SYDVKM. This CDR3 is CASSLRRGRGGTEQYF. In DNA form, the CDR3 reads TGTGCCAGCAGTTTACGTAGGGGCAGGGGGGGAACCGAGCAGTACTTC.

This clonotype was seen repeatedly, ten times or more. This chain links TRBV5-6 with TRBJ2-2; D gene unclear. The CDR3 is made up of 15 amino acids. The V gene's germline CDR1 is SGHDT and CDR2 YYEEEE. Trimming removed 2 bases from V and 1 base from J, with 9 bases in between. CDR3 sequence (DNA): TGTGCCAGCAGCTTCGAAAGGGTGAACACCGGGGAGCTGTTTTTT. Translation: CASSFERVNTGELFF.